These T cell receptor beta chains were read from a single sample in a study of blood T cell repertoires in COVID-19. The assay was immunoSEQ multiplex PCR, and TCRdb's table has in-frame clones only and misses some. Altogether about 56,000 clones are present, 89% being singletons, with the ten largest covering roughly 45%. Material for sequencing was peripheral blood. The receptors here all came from an older woman with COVID-19, enrolled during active disease. CDR3s include the opening cysteine and the closing phenylalanine or tryptophan. Each record gives: D gene, clone size, V gene, J gene, CDR3 protein, CDR3 DNA. The D gene is left open where the match is weak. Rows give clone size only sometimes, using once, few, many, or a class for an expanded clone.

>-|-|TRBV27|TRBJ1-4
CASSLIGDEKLFF
TGTGCCAGCAGTCTGATCGGGGATGAAAAACTGTTTTTT
>-|-|TRBV19|TRBJ1-5
CASSIDGGAVGNQPQHF
TGTGCCAGTAGTATAGACGGGGGGGCGGTAGGCAATCAGCCCCAGCATTTT
>-|once|TRBV2|TRBJ1-1
CASILDSTGNTEAFF
TGTGCCAGCATTCTCGACAGTACCGGGAACACTGAAGCTTTCTTT
>TRBD1|-|TRBV5-6|TRBJ1-6
CASSANNRGVVAPLHF
TGTGCCAGCAGCGCCAACAACAGGGGGGTGGTGGCACCCCTCCACTTT
>TRBD1|once|TRBV6-5|TRBJ2-7
CASSRGHEQYF
TGTGCCAGCAGTAGGGGGCACGAGCAGTACTTC
>-|-|TRBV7-9|TRBJ1-3
CASSPEGGLGSGNTIYF
TGTGCCAGCAGCCCAGAAGGAGGCTTGGGGTCTGGAAACACCATATATTTT
>-|-|TRBV19|TRBJ2-3
CASSIAGGTDTQYF
TGTGCCAGTAGTATAGCCGGGGGCACAGATACGCAGTATTTT
>TRBD2|-|TRBV19|TRBJ2-7
CASSISAGPLAYEQYF
TGTGCCAGTAGTATCTCAGCGGGACCTCTGGCCTACGAGCAGTACTTC
>-|-|TRBV18|TRBJ2-7
CASSPGLSSYEQYF
TGTGCCAGCTCACCAGGGCTGAGCTCCTACGAGCAGTACTTC
>TRBD2|-|TRBV7-9|TRBJ2-1
CASSSYAGGEEQFF
TGTGCCAGCAGCTCATACGCGGGGGGAGAAGAGCAGTTCTTC
>-|-|TRBV28|TRBJ2-7
CASTLGPGRNEQYF
TGTGCCAGCACCCTGGGGCCAGGAAGGAACGAGCAGTACTTC
>-|-|TRBV5-6|TRBJ1-1
CATLTWAANTEAFF
TGTGCCACCTTGACCTGGGCAGCGAACACTGAAGCTTTCTTT
>-|-|TRBV5-1|TRBJ2-1
CASSLAWTENEQFF
TGCGCCAGCAGCTTGGCGTGGACAGAGAATGAGCAGTTCTTC
>-|-|TRBV25-1|TRBJ2-7
CASSDNLASYEQYF
TGTGCCAGCAGTGATAATTTGGCATCCTACGAGCAGTACTTC
>TRBD1|-|TRBV25-1|TRBJ2-3
CASSEFGTGSIHTDTQYF
TGTGCCAGCAGTGAATTCGGGACAGGGAGTATTCACACAGATACGCAGTATTTT
>TRBD2|once|TRBV5-1|TRBJ2-5
CASSNGLAGGTQETQYF
TGCGCCAGCAGCAACGGACTAGCGGGGGGTACCCAAGAGACCCAGTACTTC
>TRBD1|-|TRBV6-5|TRBJ1-1
CASILNRDSPEAFF
TGTGCCAGCATTCTAAACCGGGACAGCCCTGAAGCTTTCTTT
>-|large|TRBV6-5|TRBJ1-5
CASTPWRAGNQPQHF
TGTGCCAGCACCCCGTGGCGGGCGGGCAATCAGCCCCAGCATTTT
>-|once|TRBV4-1|TRBJ1-2
CASSQVGAGYGYTF
TGCGCCAGCAGCCAAGTGGGCGCGGGCTATGGCTACACCTTC
>-|-|TRBV7-9|TRBJ2-4
CASSLAGGAKNIQYF
TGTGCCAGCAGCTTAGCAGGGGGAGCCAAAAACATTCAGTACTTC
>-|-|TRBV3-1/TRBV3-2|TRBJ2-5
CASSHPLGAQETQYF
TGTGCCAGCAGCCACCCCTTGGGGGCCCAAGAGACCCAGTACTTC
>-|-|TRBV7-2|TRBJ2-7
CASSPHRGWYEQYF
TGTGCCAGCAGCCCCCACCGGGGGTGGTACGAGCAGTACTTC
>-|-|TRBV19|TRBJ1-5
CASSRWQINQPQHF
TGTGCCAGTAGTAGATGGCAGATCAATCAGCCCCAGCATTTT
>-|-|TRBV29-1|TRBJ2-5
CSVAGRDGVKTQYF
TGCAGCGTGGCGGGGCGGGACGGGGTGAAGACCCAGTACTTC
>TRBD1|-|TRBV6-6|TRBJ1-1
CASSYDFTGVRNEAFF
TGTGCCAGCAGTTACGACTTTACAGGGGTAAGGAATGAAGCTTTCTTT
>-|-|TRBV4-3|TRBJ2-1
CASSQDPLQGSYNEQFF
TGCGCCAGCAGCCAAGATCCCCTACAGGGTTCCTACAATGAGCAGTTCTTC
>TRBD1|-|TRBV18|TRBJ1-3
CASSRNTGDGNTIYF
TGTGCCAGCTCAAGGAACACAGGGGATGGAAACACCATATATTTT
>TRBD2|-|TRBV5-1|TRBJ2-2
CASSRTSSSSGELFF
TGCGCCAGCAGCCGGACTAGCAGTTCTAGCGGGGAGCTGTTTTTT
>-|-|TRBV6-2/TRBV6-3|TRBJ2-7
CASSYSAGPYEQYF
TGTGCCAGCAGTTACTCGGCGGGACCGTACGAGCAGTACTTC
>TRBD2|-|TRBV4-1|TRBJ2-1
CASSQAGTSSDEQFF
TGCGCCAGCAGCCAAGCCGGGACTAGCTCCGATGAGCAGTTCTTC
>-|-|TRBV28|TRBJ2-3
CASSWASTDTQYF
TGTGCCAGCAGTTGGGCTAGCACAGATACGCAGTATTTT
>-|-|TRBV7-2|TRBJ1-5
CASSLSGPRQPQHF
TGTGCCAGCAGCTTAAGCGGGCCGCGTCAGCCCCAGCATTTT
>-|-|TRBV2|TRBJ2-3
CAKTPAKKDTQYF
TGTGCCAAAACGCCCGCGAAGAAAGATACGCAGTATTTT
>-|-|TRBV6-5|TRBJ2-1
CASSYSKSQNEQFF
TGTGCCAGCAGTTACTCGAAAAGTCAGAATGAGCAGTTCTTC
>-|-|TRBV11-1|TRBJ1-6
CASSSTVYNSPLHF
TGTGCCAGCAGCTCGACAGTCTATAATTCACCCCTCCACTTT
>-|-|TRBV9|TRBJ2-3
CASSPGRGADTQYF
TGTGCCAGCAGCCCGGGGAGGGGGGCAGATACGCAGTATTTT
>-|-|TRBV6-1|TRBJ2-2
CASSEGQGFAGELFF
TGTGCCAGCAGTGAAGGCCAGGGGTTTGCCGGGGAGCTGTTTTTT
>-|-|TRBV7-9|TRBJ2-1
CASSAKGGLPAFEVQFF
TGTGCCAGCAGCGCCAAAGGCGGACTCCCGGCCTTCGAGGTGCAGTTCTTC
>-|-|TRBV2|TRBJ2-7
CASNGQGSYEQYF
TGTGCCAGCAATGGTCAGGGATCCTACGAGCAGTACTTC
>-|-|TRBV3-1/TRBV3-2|TRBJ1-1
CASSLAGEGRWPEAFF
TGTGCCAGCAGCCTTGCCGGAGAGGGCCGATGGCCTGAAGCTTTCTTT
>TRBD2|-|TRBV4-2|TRBJ2-7
CASSQVGGSSYEQYF
TGTGCCAGCAGCCAAGTCGGCGGGAGCTCCTACGAGCAGTACTTC
>-|-|TRBV5-5|TRBJ2-2
CASSSQGRSTGELFF
TGTGCCAGCAGCTCACAGGGCCGCTCCACCGGGGAGCTGTTTTTT
>-|-|TRBV30|TRBJ1-6
CAWTPVYGSPLHF
TGTGCCTGGACCCCGGTATATGGTTCACCCCTCCACTTT
>-|-|TRBV13|TRBJ2-1
CASSLAGEVGFF
TGTGCCAGCAGCTTAGCAGGGGAAGTGGGGTTCTTC
>TRBD1|-|TRBV27|TRBJ2-1
CASSLTGANEQFF
TGTGCCAGCAGTTTAACAGGGGCCAATGAGCAGTTCTTC
>TRBD1|-|TRBV5-4|TRBJ1-4
CASSPKTGATNEKLFF
TGTGCCAGCAGCCCCAAGACAGGGGCAACTAATGAAAAACTGTTTTTT